This T cell receptor beta chain is from a study of blood T cell repertoires in COVID-19. From germline, CDR1 is GTSNPN and CDR2 SVGIG (reference sequence). The CDR3 has 16 residues. V was pared by 2 bases and J by 1 base, with 9 bases of the junction left unmatched. The repertoire was sequenced with immunoSEQ multiplex PCR; TCRdb's copy has only in-frame clones and lacks some. The repertoire includes under 200,000 clones, 65% to 85% of them detected once, and 15% to 20% sits in the top ten. Input material: peripheral blood. This chain connects TRBV30 to TRBJ2-5, with TRBD1 identical over 8 bases. The clonotype was recovered from a man aged 60 to 69 with active or convalescent COVID-19. This chain's CDR3 is CAWSRQGARFQETQYF. The CDR3 coding sequence is TGTGCCTGGAGTCGGCAGGGGGCCCGTTTCCAAGAGACCCAGTACTTC.